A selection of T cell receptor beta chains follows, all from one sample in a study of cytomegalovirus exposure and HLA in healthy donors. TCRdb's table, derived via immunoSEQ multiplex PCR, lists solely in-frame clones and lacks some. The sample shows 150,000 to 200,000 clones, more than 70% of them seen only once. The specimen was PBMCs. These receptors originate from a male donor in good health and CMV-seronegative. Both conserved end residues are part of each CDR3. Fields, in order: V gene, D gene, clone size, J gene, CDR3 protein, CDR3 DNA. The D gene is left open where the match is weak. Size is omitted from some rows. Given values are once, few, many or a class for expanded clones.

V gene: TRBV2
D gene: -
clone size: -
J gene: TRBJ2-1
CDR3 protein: CASSEPYRVEQFF
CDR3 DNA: TGTGCCAGCAGTGAACCATACAGGGTTGAGCAGTTCTTC

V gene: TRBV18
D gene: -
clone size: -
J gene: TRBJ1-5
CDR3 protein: CASSPPASQGIQPQHF
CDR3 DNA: TGTGCCAGCTCACCACCAGCTTCGCAGGGCATTCAGCCCCAGCATTTT

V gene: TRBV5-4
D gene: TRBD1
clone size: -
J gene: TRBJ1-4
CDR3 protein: CASSSRQGGSEKLFF
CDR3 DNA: TGTGCCAGCAGCTCGAGGCAGGGGGGTAGTGAAAAACTGTTTTTT

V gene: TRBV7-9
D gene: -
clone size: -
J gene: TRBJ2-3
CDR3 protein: CASSPQGVAQYF
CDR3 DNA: TGTGCCAGCAGCCCCCAGGGCGTTGCGCAGTATTTT

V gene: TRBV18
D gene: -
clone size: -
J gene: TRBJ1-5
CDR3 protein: CASSPRDTNQPQHF
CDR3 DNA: TGTGCCAGCTCACCACGGGACACCAATCAGCCCCAGCATTTT

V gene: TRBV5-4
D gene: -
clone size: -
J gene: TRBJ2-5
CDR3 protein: CASSLAGNEETQYF
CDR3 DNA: TGTGCCAGCAGCCTCGCGGGGAACGAAGAGACCCAGTACTTC

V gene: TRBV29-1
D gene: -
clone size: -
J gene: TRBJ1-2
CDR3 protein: CSVDRGPGGYTF
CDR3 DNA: TGCAGCGTTGACAGGGGACCTGGGGGCTACACCTTC

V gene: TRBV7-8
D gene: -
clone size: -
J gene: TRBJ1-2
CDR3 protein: CASAAERGLEGYTF
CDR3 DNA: TGTGCCAGCGCCGCCGAACGGGGACTTGAAGGCTACACCTTC

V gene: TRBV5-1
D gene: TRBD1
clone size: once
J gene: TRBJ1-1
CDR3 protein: CASSLVGTGASQRAFF
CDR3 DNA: TGCGCCAGCAGCTTGGTCGGGACAGGGGCCTCTCAAAGGGCTTTCTTT

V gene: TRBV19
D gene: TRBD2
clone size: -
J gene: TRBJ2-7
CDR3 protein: CASSSRTSGSYEQYF
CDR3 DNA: TGTGCCAGTAGTTCTCGGACTAGCGGGAGCTACGAGCAGTACTTC

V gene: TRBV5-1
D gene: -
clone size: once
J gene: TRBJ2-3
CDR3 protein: CASSLADTQYF
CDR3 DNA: TGCGCCAGCAGCTTGGCTGATACGCAGTATTTT

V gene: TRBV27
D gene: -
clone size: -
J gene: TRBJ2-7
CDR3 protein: CASSSRSSYEQYF
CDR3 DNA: TGTGCCAGCAGTTCTAGGAGCTCCTACGAGCAGTACTTC

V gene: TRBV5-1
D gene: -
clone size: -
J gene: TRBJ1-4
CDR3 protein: CASSLAGIFNEKLFF
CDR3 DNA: TGCGCCAGCAGCTTGGCCGGGATTTTTAATGAAAAACTGTTTTTT

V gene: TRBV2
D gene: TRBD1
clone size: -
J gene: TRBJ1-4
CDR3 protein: CASRTGVANEKLFF
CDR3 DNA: TGTGCCAGCAGGACAGGGGTCGCTAATGAAAAACTGTTTTTT

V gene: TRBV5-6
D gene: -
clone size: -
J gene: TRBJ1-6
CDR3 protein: CASSLSGSGRSPLHF
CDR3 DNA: TGTGCCAGCAGCTTGTCGGGGTCCGGGCGTTCACCCCTCCACTTT

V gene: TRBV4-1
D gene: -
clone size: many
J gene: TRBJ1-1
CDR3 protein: CASRAGTRTEAFF
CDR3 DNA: TGCGCCAGCCGGGCGGGGACCCGAACTGAAGCTTTCTTT

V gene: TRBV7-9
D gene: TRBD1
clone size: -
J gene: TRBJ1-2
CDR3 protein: CASSSRRDRGYPRTF
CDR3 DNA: TGTGCCAGCAGCTCGAGACGGGACAGGGGGTACCCTAGAACCTTC

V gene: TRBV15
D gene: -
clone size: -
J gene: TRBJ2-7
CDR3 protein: CATSRDFRVSSYEQYF
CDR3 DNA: TGTGCCACCAGCAGAGATTTCAGGGTGAGCTCCTACGAGCAGTACTTC

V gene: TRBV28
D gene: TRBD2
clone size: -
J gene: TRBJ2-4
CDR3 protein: CASSLPRRGLAGSKNIQYF
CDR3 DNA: TGTGCCAGCAGTTTACCGCGCCGGGGACTAGCGGGGTCAAAAAACATTCAGTACTTC

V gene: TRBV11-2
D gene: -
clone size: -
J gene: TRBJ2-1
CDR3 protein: CASSPGLSSYNEQFF
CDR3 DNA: TGTGCCAGCAGCCCCGGACTTAGCTCCTACAATGAGCAGTTCTTC

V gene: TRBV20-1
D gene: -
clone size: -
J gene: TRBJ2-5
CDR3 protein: CSAGRGTQYF
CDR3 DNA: TGCAGTGCTGGGCGGGGGACCCAGTACTTC

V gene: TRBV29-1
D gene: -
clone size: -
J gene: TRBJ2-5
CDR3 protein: CSLPAGAGETQYF
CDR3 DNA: TGCAGCCTTCCCGCTGGGGCAGGAGAGACCCAGTACTTC

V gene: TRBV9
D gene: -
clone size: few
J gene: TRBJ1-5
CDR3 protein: CASSVGNQPQHF
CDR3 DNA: TGTGCCAGCAGCGTCGGCAATCAGCCCCAGCATTTT

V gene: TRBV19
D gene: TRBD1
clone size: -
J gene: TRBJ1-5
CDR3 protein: CASSTQGLSNQPQHF
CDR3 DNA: TGTGCCAGTAGTACACAGGGGTTGAGCAATCAGCCCCAGCATTTT

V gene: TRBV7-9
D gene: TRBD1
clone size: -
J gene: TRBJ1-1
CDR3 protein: CASSPTGPSEAFF
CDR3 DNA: TGTGCCAGCAGCCCGACAGGGCCTTCTGAAGCTTTCTTT

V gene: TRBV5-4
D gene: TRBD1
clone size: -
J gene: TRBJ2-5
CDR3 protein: CASSLGGQGGTQYF
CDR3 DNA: TGTGCCAGCAGCTTGGGAGGACAGGGGGGGACCCAGTACTTC

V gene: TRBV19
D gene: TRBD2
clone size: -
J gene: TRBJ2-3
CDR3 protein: CASKERGGSDTQYF
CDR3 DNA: TGTGCCAGTAAAGAGCGGGGGGGGTCAGATACGCAGTATTTT

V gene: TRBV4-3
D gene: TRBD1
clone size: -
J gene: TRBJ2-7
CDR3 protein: CASSQFGQGSYEQYF
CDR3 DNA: TGCGCCAGCAGCCAATTTGGACAGGGTTCCTACGAGCAGTACTTC

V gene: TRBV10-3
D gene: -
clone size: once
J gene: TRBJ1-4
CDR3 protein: CAISDRGDEKLFF
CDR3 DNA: TGTGCCATCAGTGACAGGGGAGATGAAAAACTGTTTTTT

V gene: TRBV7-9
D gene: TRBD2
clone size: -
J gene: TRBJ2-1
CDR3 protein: CASSPSGGAYNEQFF
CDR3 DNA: TGTGCCAGCAGCCCGAGCGGGGGGGCATACAATGAGCAGTTCTTC

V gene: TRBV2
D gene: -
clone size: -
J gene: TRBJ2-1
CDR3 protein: CASILLGGYNEQFF
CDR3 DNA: TGTGCCAGCATTCTTCTGGGGGGTTACAATGAGCAGTTCTTC

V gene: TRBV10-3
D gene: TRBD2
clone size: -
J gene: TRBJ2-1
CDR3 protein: CAISELLLAGGTYNEQFF
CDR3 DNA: TGTGCCATCAGTGAACTTTTACTAGCGGGGGGTACCTACAATGAGCAGTTCTTC

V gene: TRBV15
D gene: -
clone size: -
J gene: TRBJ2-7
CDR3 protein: CATSRVAGTYEQYF
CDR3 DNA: TGTGCCACCAGCAGAGTGGCAGGGACCTACGAGCAGTACTTC

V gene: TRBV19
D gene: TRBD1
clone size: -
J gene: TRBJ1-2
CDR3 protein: CASSTRTGGANGYTF
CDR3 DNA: TGTGCCAGTAGTACACGGACAGGGGGGGCCAATGGCTACACCTTC

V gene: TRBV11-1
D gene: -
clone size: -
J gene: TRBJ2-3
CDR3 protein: CASSLTDTQYF
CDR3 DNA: TGTGCCAGCTCACTCACAGATACGCAGTATTTT

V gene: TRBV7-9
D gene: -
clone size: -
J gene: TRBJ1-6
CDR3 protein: CASSLVDSPTSPLHF
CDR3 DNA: TGTGCCAGCAGCTTAGTTGACAGCCCAACTTCACCCCTCCACTTT

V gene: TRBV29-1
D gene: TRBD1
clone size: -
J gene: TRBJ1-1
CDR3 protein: CSVWTGGSNTEAFF
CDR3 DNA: TGCAGCGTCTGGACAGGGGGTTCGAACACTGAAGCTTTCTTT

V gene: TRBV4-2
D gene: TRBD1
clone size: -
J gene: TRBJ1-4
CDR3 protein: CASSQDLATGNEKLFF
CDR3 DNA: TGTGCCAGCAGCCAAGATTTGGCGACAGGGAATGAAAAACTGTTTTTT

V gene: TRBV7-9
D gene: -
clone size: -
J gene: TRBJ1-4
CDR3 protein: CASSLSGNEKLFF
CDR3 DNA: TGTGCCAGCAGCTTATCCGGGAATGAAAAACTGTTTTTT

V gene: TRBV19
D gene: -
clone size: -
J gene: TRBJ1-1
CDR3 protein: CASSIRGPLNTEAFF
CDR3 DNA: TGTGCCAGTAGTATAAGGGGCCCTCTGAACACTGAAGCTTTCTTT

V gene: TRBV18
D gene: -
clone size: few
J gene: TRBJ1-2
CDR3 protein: CASSRLNYGYTF
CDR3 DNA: TGTGCCAGCTCACGACTGAACTATGGCTACACCTTC

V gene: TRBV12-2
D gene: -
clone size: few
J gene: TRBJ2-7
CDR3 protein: CASRFTSGQYF
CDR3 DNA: TGTGCAAGTCGCTTCACTAGCGGACAGTACTTC

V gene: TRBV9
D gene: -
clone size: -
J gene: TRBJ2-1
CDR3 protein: CASSVDRAAEQFF
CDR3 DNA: TGTGCCAGCAGCGTAGATAGAGCGGCTGAGCAGTTCTTC

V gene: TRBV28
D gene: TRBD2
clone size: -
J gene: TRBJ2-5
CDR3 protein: CASSLKTSWDQETQYF
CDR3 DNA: TGTGCCAGCAGTTTAAAGACTAGCTGGGACCAAGAGACCCAGTACTTC

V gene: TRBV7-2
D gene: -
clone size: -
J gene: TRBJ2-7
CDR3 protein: CASSPGLLATEKIYEQYF
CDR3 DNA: TGTGCCAGCAGCCCAGGACTGTTAGCGACCGAAAAAATTTACGAGCAGTACTTC

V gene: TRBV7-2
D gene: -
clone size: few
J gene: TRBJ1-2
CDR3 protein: CASSASTGYGYTF
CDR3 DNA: TGTGCCAGCAGCGCCTCGACAGGCTATGGCTACACCTTC

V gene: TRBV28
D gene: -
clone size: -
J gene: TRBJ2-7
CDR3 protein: CASSLSPDSYEQYF
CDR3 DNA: TGTGCCAGCAGTTTATCCCCAGACTCCTACGAGCAGTACTTC

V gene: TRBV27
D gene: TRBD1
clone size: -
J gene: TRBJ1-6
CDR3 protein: CASTRTGFNSPLHF
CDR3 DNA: TGTGCCAGCACCCGGACAGGGTTTAATTCACCCCTCCACTTT

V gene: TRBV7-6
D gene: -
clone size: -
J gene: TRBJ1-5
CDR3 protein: CASSSKQGTQPQHF
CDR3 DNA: TGTGCCAGCAGCTCAAAACAGGGTACTCAGCCCCAGCATTTT

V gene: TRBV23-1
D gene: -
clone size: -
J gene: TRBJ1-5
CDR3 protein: CASNPLDTLVGNQPQHF
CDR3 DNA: TGCGCCAGCAACCCACTGGACACGCTCGTTGGCAATCAGCCCCAGCATTTT